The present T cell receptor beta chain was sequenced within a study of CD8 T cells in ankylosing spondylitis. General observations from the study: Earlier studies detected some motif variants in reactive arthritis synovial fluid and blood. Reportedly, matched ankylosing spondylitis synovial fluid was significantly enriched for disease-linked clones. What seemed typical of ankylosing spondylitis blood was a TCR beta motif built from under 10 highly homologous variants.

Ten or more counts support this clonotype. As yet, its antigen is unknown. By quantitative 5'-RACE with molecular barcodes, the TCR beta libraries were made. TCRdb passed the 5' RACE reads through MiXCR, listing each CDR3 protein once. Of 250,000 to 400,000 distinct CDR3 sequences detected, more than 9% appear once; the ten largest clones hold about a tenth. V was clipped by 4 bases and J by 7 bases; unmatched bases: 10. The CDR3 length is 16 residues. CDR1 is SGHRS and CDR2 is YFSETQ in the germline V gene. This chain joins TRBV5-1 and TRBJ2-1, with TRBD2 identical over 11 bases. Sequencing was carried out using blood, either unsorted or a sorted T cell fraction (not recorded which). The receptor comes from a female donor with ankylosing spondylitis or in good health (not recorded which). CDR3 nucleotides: TGCGCCAGCAGCCCCTCCGGGACTAGCGGTAGTAATGAGCAGTTCTTC. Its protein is CASSPSGTSGSNEQFF.